Included here is one T cell receptor (beta chain) sequence, with context. As yet, its antigen is unknown. This specimen belongs to a study of T cells after yellow fever vaccination. Per germline, CDR1 SGHRS and CDR2 YFSETQ. Between the trimmed V and J ends, which lost 4 bases and 4 bases, there was a span of 11 bases. CDR3 size: 14 residues. Regarding the study as a whole: Shared CD4/CD8 clonotypes were a small share, likely from convergent recombination.

TCRdb reanalysed the 5' RACE reads using MiXCR and keeps one entry per CDR3 protein. The sample holds under 500,000 distinct CDR3 sequences, roughly 20% seen once. This clonotype originated in a man aged 18 to 35 who received the YFV17D yellow fever vaccine. This chain uses TRBV5-1 with TRBJ2-2; D is unclear. Sequenced material: PBMCs, taken before the yellow fever booster vaccination. The CDR3 here is CASSRVASTGELFF. CDR3 coding DNA: TGCGCCAGCAGCCGGGTCGCAAGCACCGGGGAGCTGTTTTTT.